These T cell receptor beta chains were read from a single sample in a study of blood T cells in healthy people across ages. TCRdb redid the calling of the 5' RACE reads with MiXCR, one entry per CDR3 protein. The table has about 1.4 million distinct CDR3 sequences, approximately 59% seen once. The sample was blood. Source of these receptors: a man younger than 30 in good health. Each CDR3 is given with its conserved first and last residue. Each record gives: D gene, J gene, V gene, CDR3 length, clone size, CDR3 DNA, CDR3 protein. A D gene is named only where the DNA matches it firmly. For some rows the clone size is stated as once, few or many, or as a class when expanded; others skip it.

D: TRBD1; J: TRBJ1-2; V: TRBV5-1; length: 13; size: .; DNA: TGCGCCAGCAGCTTGCTGACAGGGAATGGCTACACCTTC; CDR3: CASSLLTGNGYTF
D: TRBD1; J: TRBJ2-5; V: TRBV15; length: 17; size: .; DNA: TGTGCCACCAGCAGAGGGAGAGGAGACAGGGCACAAGAGACCCAGTACTTC; CDR3: CATSRGRGDRAQETQYF
D: .; J: TRBJ1-3; V: TRBV7-6; length: 18; size: .; DNA: TGTGCCAGCAGCGGCAGGACAGCCTCATTCCACTCTGGAAACACCATATATTTT; CDR3: CASSGRTASFHSGNTIYF
D: .; J: TRBJ1-2; V: TRBV9; length: 16; size: .; DNA: TGTGCCAGCAGCGTAGCCGGAGGGGGACTTAACTATGGCTACACCTTC; CDR3: CASSVAGGGLNYGYTF
D: TRBD1; J: TRBJ1-6; V: TRBV7-6; length: 15; size: .; DNA: TGTGCCAGCAGCTCTAGTTCCAACAGGGGTTCGCCCCTCCACTTT; CDR3: CASSSSSNRGSPLHF
D: .; J: TRBJ2-1; V: TRBV20-1; length: 12; size: .; DNA: TGCAGTGCTAGGATGAGCGCTAATGAGCAGTTCTTC; CDR3: CSARMSANEQFF
D: TRBD2; J: TRBJ2-7; V: TRBV5-1; length: 15; size: .; DNA: TGCGCCAGCAGCTTGGCTCTAGCGGGAATGGATGAGCAGTACTTC; CDR3: CASSLALAGMDEQYF
D: .; J: TRBJ2-1; V: TRBV7-9; length: 15; size: .; DNA: TGTGCCAGCAGCTTACGCGCTGGTTTGGGAATGGAGCAGTTCTTC; CDR3: CASSLRAGLGMEQFF
D: TRBD1; J: TRBJ2-5; V: TRBV4-1; length: 15; size: once; DNA: TGCGCCAGCAGCCAAGCGGGACAGGGTAGGGAGACCCAGTACTTC; CDR3: CASSQAGQGRETQYF
D: .; J: TRBJ1-4; V: TRBV27; length: 14; size: .; DNA: TGTGCCAGCAGTTTGGGAAGGGTGGGGGAAAAACTGTTTTTT; CDR3: CASSLGRVGEKLFF
D: TRBD2; J: TRBJ2-5; V: TRBV4-1; length: 16; size: .; DNA: TGCGCCAGCAGCCAAGCCCTAGCGGGAGCGGAAGAGACCCAGTACTTC; CDR3: CASSQALAGAEETQYF
D: TRBD1; J: TRBJ2-7; V: TRBV4-2; length: 16; size: once; DNA: TGTGCCAGCAGCTACGAAACAGGGGGCTCCTTGTACGAGCAGTACTTC; CDR3: CASSYETGGSLYEQYF
D: .; J: TRBJ2-4; V: TRBV27; length: 12; size: .; DNA: TGTGCCAGCGGAGACGACAGTCGCATTCAGTACTTC; CDR3: CASGDDSRIQYF
D: .; J: TRBJ2-7; V: TRBV29-1; length: 13; size: few; DNA: TGCAGCGTTGAAAAGGTTGGCGAGGGCGAGCAGTACTTC; CDR3: CSVEKVGEGEQYF
D: .; J: TRBJ1-2; V: TRBV29-1; length: 16; size: few; DNA: TGCAGCGTTGATAACCATAAATGGCTACAGAACTATGGCTACACCTTC; CDR3: CSVDNHKWLQNYGYTF
D: .; J: TRBJ2-7; V: TRBV6-5; length: 14; size: .; DNA: TGTGCCAGCAGCCCTGTACCCCGAAGGAACGAGCAGTACTTC; CDR3: CASSPVPRRNEQYF
D: .; J: TRBJ2-7; V: TRBV2; length: 13; size: few; DNA: TGTGCCAGCAGTGACGGAGCTGCCTACGAGCAGTACTTC; CDR3: CASSDGAAYEQYF
D: TRBD1; J: TRBJ1-4; V: TRBV20-1; length: 12; size: few; DNA: TGCAGCCCCTCCCAGGGGGATGAAAAACTGTTTTTT; CDR3: CSPSQGDEKLFF
D: TRBD1; J: TRBJ2-7; V: TRBV24-1; length: 15; size: .; DNA: TGTGCCACCAGTGATCGGACAGGGTCGGGCTACGAGCAGTACTTC; CDR3: CATSDRTGSGYEQYF
D: .; J: TRBJ1-5; V: TRBV2; length: 16; size: .; DNA: TGTGCCAGCAGCGGAACAGGGACTTATAACAATCAGCCCCAGCATTTT; CDR3: CASSGTGTYNNQPQHF
D: TRBD2; J: TRBJ2-3; V: TRBV20-1; length: 14; size: .; DNA: TGCAGTGCAGGAGCGGGGGGATCTGGAGATACGCAGTATTTT; CDR3: CSAGAGGSGDTQYF
D: .; J: TRBJ2-7; V: TRBV20-1; length: 11; size: .; DNA: TGCAGTGCTTATACAGGGCTCGAGCAGTACTTC; CDR3: CSAYTGLEQYF
D: TRBD1; J: TRBJ1-1; V: TRBV29-1; length: 14; size: few; DNA: TGCAGCGTTGACGTTGGACAGGGGGCGACTGAAGCTTTCTTT; CDR3: CSVDVGQGATEAFF
D: .; J: TRBJ2-7; V: TRBV4-3; length: 13; size: .; DNA: TGCGCCAGCAGCCAATCTACTACCGGGACGCCGTACTTC; CDR3: CASSQSTTGTPYF
D: TRBD2; J: TRBJ2-7; V: TRBV6-6; length: 15; size: few; DNA: TGTGCCAGCAGAATTAGCGGGAGTAAATCCTACGAGCAGTACTTC; CDR3: CASRISGSKSYEQYF
D: .; J: TRBJ1-1; V: TRBV20-1; length: 14; size: few; DNA: TGCAGTGCTAGAAGGCCCTACGGCGGCACTGAAGCTTTCTTT; CDR3: CSARRPYGGTEAFF
D: TRBD1; J: TRBJ2-5; V: TRBV28; length: 14; size: few; DNA: TGTGCCAGCAGCAATAAACGGACAGGAGAGACCCAGTACTTC; CDR3: CASSNKRTGETQYF
D: TRBD2; J: TRBJ2-5; V: TRBV27; length: 18; size: .; DNA: TGTGCCAGCAGTTTACTAGCGGGGGGACCTCTGACGCAAGAGACCCAGTACTTC; CDR3: CASSLLAGGPLTQETQYF
D: .; J: TRBJ2-3; V: TRBV4-1; length: 15; size: few; DNA: TGCGCCAGCAGCCAATCCGAAAGTGGCACAGATACGCAGTATTTT; CDR3: CASSQSESGTDTQYF
D: TRBD2; J: TRBJ2-1; V: TRBV20-1; length: 15; size: few; DNA: TGCAGTGCTAGTTCTATAGCGGGAGCTGGGAATGAGCAGTTCTTC; CDR3: CSASSIAGAGNEQFF
D: .; J: TRBJ2-1; V: TRBV19; length: 13; size: .; DNA: TGTGCCAGTAGTTCGGGGGCCCCAAATGAGCAGTTCTTC; CDR3: CASSSGAPNEQFF
D: .; J: TRBJ1-1; V: TRBV12-3/TRBV12-4; length: 14; size: .; DNA: TGTGCCAGCAGTTTTCCCTTGGGGAACACTGAAGCTTTCTTT; CDR3: CASSFPLGNTEAFF
D: .; J: TRBJ1-2; V: TRBV20-1; length: 15; size: once; DNA: TGCAGTGCTAGAGACCGATCACAGGTTGCCTATGGCTACACCTTC; CDR3: CSARDRSQVAYGYTF
D: .; J: TRBJ2-3; V: TRBV20-1; length: 12; size: few; DNA: TGCAGTGCTAGCAGGGGCACAGATACGCAGTATTTT; CDR3: CSASRGTDTQYF
D: .; J: TRBJ2-2; V: TRBV9; length: 14; size: .; DNA: TGTGCCAGCAGCCCGAGAAGGGTTCCCGGGGAGCTGTTTTTT; CDR3: CASSPRRVPGELFF
D: .; J: TRBJ2-5; V: TRBV29-1; length: 13; size: .; DNA: TGCAGCGAACGGGAAATGGGTCGTAATGAGCAGTACTTC; CDR3: CSEREMGRNEQYF
D: TRBD1; J: TRBJ1-1; V: TRBV20-1; length: 14; size: .; DNA: TGCAGTGCTACGGACAGGGGGAGGTCCACTGAAGCTTTCTTT; CDR3: CSATDRGRSTEAFF
D: TRBD2; J: TRBJ2-1; V: TRBV6-5; length: 15; size: .; DNA: TGTGCCAGCAGAAATGGTGGGACTAGCGGGAATGAGCAGTTCTTC; CDR3: CASRNGGTSGNEQFF
D: TRBD1; J: TRBJ2-2; V: TRBV5-1; length: 16; size: .; DNA: TGCGCCAGCAGCTTAAGGACAGGGCATAACACCGGGGAGCTGTTTTTT; CDR3: CASSLRTGHNTGELFF
D: .; J: TRBJ2-1; V: TRBV4-1; length: 14; size: .; DNA: TGCGCCAGCAGCCCCCGGGGGGAGGGGGGTGAGCAGTTCTTC; CDR3: CASSPRGEGGEQFF
D: .; J: TRBJ2-5; V: TRBV20-1; length: 11; size: few; DNA: TGCAGTGCTAGATGGCTCCCGGGGGAGTACTTC; CDR3: CSARWLPGEYF
D: .; J: TRBJ1-2; V: TRBV12-3/TRBV12-4; length: 16; size: .; DNA: TGTGCCGGCTCACCTAGAGAGGGACAAGTTTTCTATGGCTACACCTTC; CDR3: CAGSPREGQVFYGYTF
D: TRBD1; J: TRBJ1-2; V: TRBV20-1; length: 14; size: .; DNA: TGCAGTGCTAGGTCTGCAGGGGGCGGCTATGGCTACACCTTC; CDR3: CSARSAGGGYGYTF
D: .; J: TRBJ2-1; V: TRBV7-8; length: 14; size: .; DNA: TGTGCCAGCAGCTTAGCGAGGCCTAGCTATGAGCAGTTCTTC; CDR3: CASSLARPSYEQFF
D: .; J: TRBJ2-7; V: TRBV4-3; length: 14; size: .; DNA: TGCGCCAGCAGCCAAGAATCTCGAGTCCGGGAGCAGTACTTC; CDR3: CASSQESRVREQYF
D: .; J: TRBJ2-7; V: TRBV20-1; length: 11; size: .; DNA: TGCAGTGTCTCCAGTCGCTACGAGCAGTACTTC; CDR3: CSVSSRYEQYF
D: .; J: TRBJ2-3; V: TRBV7-6; length: 17; size: .; DNA: TGTGCCAGCAGCTCCGAAACACGCGGCCTTAGCACAGATACGCAGTATTTT; CDR3: CASSSETRGLSTDTQYF
D: TRBD2; J: TRBJ2-1; V: TRBV27; length: 12; size: .; DNA: TGTGCCGTGGGACTAGCGGAGAATGAGCAGTTCTTC; CDR3: CAVGLAENEQFF
D: .; J: TRBJ2-4; V: TRBV19; length: 14; size: .; DNA: TGTGCCAGTAGTCCTAGGACAGCCAAAAACATTCAGTACTTC; CDR3: CASSPRTAKNIQYF
D: .; J: TRBJ2-2; V: TRBV5-1; length: 11; size: once; DNA: TGCGCCAGCAGCTTGCAGTTGGAGCTGTTTTTT; CDR3: CASSLQLELFF
D: .; J: TRBJ2-5; V: TRBV15; length: 15; size: .; DNA: TGTGCCACCAGCAGTGGTCGAGTTGGTGGGGAGACCCAGTACTTC; CDR3: CATSSGRVGGETQYF
D: TRBD2; J: TRBJ2-1; V: TRBV6-1; length: 16; size: .; DNA: TGTGCCAGCAGTGAAGAACTAGCGGCTTTCGGGGGTGAGCAGTTCTTC; CDR3: CASSEELAAFGGEQFF
D: .; J: TRBJ1-2; V: TRBV9; length: 14; size: few; DNA: TGTGCCAGCAGCGTAGAAAGCCTGACGAGCGGCTACACCTTC; CDR3: CASSVESLTSGYTF